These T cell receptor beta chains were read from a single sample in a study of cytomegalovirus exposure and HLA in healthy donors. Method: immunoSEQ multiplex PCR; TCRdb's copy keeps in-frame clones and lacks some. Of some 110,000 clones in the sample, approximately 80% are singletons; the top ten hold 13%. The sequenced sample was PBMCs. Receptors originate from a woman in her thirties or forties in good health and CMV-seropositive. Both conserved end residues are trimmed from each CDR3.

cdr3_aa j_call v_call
ASSLGASGTDTQY TRBJ2-3 TRBV7-6
ASSLEGRLAGSNEQF TRBJ2-1 TRBV5-1
ASSINRDPKTEAF TRBJ1-1 TRBV19
ASSVATGSTEAF TRBJ1-1 TRBV9
ASSRWQGASTNEKLF TRBJ1-4 TRBV27
ASSLRSSYNEQF TRBJ2-1 TRBV27
ASSLGGPGDEQF TRBJ2-1 TRBV5-6
ASRTQEHSNQPQH TRBJ1-5 TRBV19
ASSLKTGYNEQF TRBJ2-1 TRBV5-6
AWSAFAGGETQY TRBJ2-5 TRBV30
ASSLGTGVNEKLF TRBJ1-4 TRBV28
ASSSGQGPDTQY TRBJ2-3 TRBV9
AWSGTGFNQPQH TRBJ1-5 TRBV30
AINQGLGTEAF TRBJ1-1 TRBV10-2
SSRTPSGFTYNEQF TRBJ2-1 TRBV7-9
AWSVGVGDTEAF TRBJ1-1 TRBV30
ASSPQGALHEQY TRBJ2-7 TRBV27
ASSQRVAGDAYNEQF TRBJ2-1 TRBV4-2
ASSFQEPQH TRBJ1-5 TRBV28
ASSRMSGTGLDEQY TRBJ2-7 TRBV27
ASSPPGSSYNEQF TRBJ2-1 TRBV28
ASSYSGGTNYGYT TRBJ1-2 TRBV6-5
ASSSGTNRFTDTQY TRBJ2-3 TRBV7-6
ASSSVTGTGRLGTGELF TRBJ2-2 TRBV28
ASRTSYGAYEQY TRBJ2-7 TRBV6-1
ASSSPHGSYNSPLH TRBJ1-6 TRBV28
ASSSGTGVGEKLF TRBJ1-4 TRBV5-1
ASSNGLAHTGELF TRBJ2-2 TRBV21-1
AWSGAGVADTQY TRBJ2-3 TRBV30
AWSEGLPAGGYT TRBJ1-2 TRBV30
ASSGGQGAVYGYT TRBJ1-2 TRBV7-8
ASSLAGAGGQDTQY TRBJ2-3 TRBV5-1
ASSHISGRGNEQY TRBJ2-7 TRBV4-1
ASQSSGLPTQY TRBJ2-7 TRBV7-9
ASSIESGEYEQY TRBJ2-7 TRBV19
ASSLALPDREWGEQY TRBJ2-7 TRBV28
ASSPTGRTNEQF TRBJ2-1 TRBV18
ASSVEGTTFYEQY TRBJ2-7 TRBV2
ASSIGNTDTQY TRBJ2-3 TRBV19
ASSLSSGGYEQY TRBJ2-7 TRBV11-2
ASSEYGVWTDTQY TRBJ2-3 TRBV2
ASSPGQLNTEAF TRBJ1-1 TRBV18